The 8 T cell receptor beta chains in this list originate from one sample, sequenced in a study of blood T cell repertoires in COVID-19. Assay: immunoSEQ multiplex PCR; the TCRdb copy retains only in-frame clones and omits some. The data show roughly 670,000 clones, approximately 90% seen once. The sample taken for sequencing was peripheral blood. The receptors stem from a woman between 18 and 30 years old with acute or convalescent COVID-19.

This sequence joins TRBV5-6 and TRBJ1-1, with D perhaps matching TRBD1 (6 bases). The CDR3 is made up of 14 amino acids. The germline CDR1 and CDR2 sequences are SGHDT and YYEEEE. V shed 1 base and J shed 4 bases, with 11 bases lying between them. CDR3 nucleotides: TGTGCCAGCAGCTTGCGAGGGGGGGCCACTGAAGCTTTCTTT. The encoded protein is CASSLRGGATEAFF.

The rearrangement uses TRBV23-1 and TRBJ1-4; D call uncertain. The closer fit of TRBJ2-2 to the DNA end suggests the J call may be wrong. TRBV23-1 is an ORF, and what it does is uncertain. The CDR3 has 14 residues. For the CDR3, the DNA is TGCGCCAGCAGTCAACCCCAGTTAACAGGGGAGCTGTTTTTT. Its protein is CASSQPQLTGELFF.

The CDR3 loop reads CASSHPGETEAFF. The CDR3 nucleotides read TGTGCCAGCAGCCACCCGGGGGAGACTGAAGCTTTCTTT. The rearrangement joins TRBV3-1 (or the pseudogene TRBV3-2) to TRBJ1-1; maybe TRBD1 (5 bases). The CDR3 has 13 amino acids. Germline V gives CDR1 LGHDT, CDR2 YNNKEL (reference sequence). The V end lost 3 bases, the J end lost 5 bases, and 10 bases lay between the germline ends.

V and J are TRBV10-1 and TRBJ2-1, with 10 bases lining up with TRBD2. J was trimmed by 8 bases and V by 11 bases; bases with no gene match: 6. There are 12 residues in the CDR3. Per the germline V gene, CDR1 is WNHNN and CDR2 is SYGVQD (reference sequence). CDR3 nucleotide sequence: TGCGCCGTACTAGCGGGGTCGGATGAGCAGTTCTTC. Residues: CAVLAGSDEQFF.

The rearrangement links TRBV6-1 to TRBJ2-3, with TRBD2 matching 9 bases. Losses at the gene ends were 3 bases for V and 4 bases for J; bases not matched to a gene: 8. Germline loops: CDR1 MNHNS, CDR2 SASEGT. This CDR3 is built from 16 residues. This CDR3 is CASSEGLAGVSDTQYF. The DNA for the CDR3 is TGTGCCAGCAGTGAGGGCTTAGCGGGAGTATCAGATACGCAGTATTTT.

The chain links TRBV27 to TRBJ2-1; D possibly corresponds to TRBD2 (6 bases). The CDR3 length is 14 residues. The germline V gene encodes CDR1 MNHEY and CDR2 SMNVEV (reference sequence). Trimming removed 5 bases from V and 9 bases from J, with 17 bases in between. For the CDR3, the DNA is TGTGCCAGCAGTCCGACGGGACCAGCGGGTGAGCAGTTCTTC. Protein: CASSPTGPAGEQFF.

The CDR3 bases are TGCAGCGTGGGGTGGAGTCCTACAGGGGGCAATGAGCAGTTCTTC. It yields the protein CSVGWSPTGGNEQFF. This chain links TRBV29-1 with TRBJ2-1, with 8 bases that match TRBD1. The length of the CDR3 is 15 residues. Germline trimming cut 6 bases from V and 6 bases from J; bases unmatched to any gene: 13. Germline CDR1 reads SQVTM; CDR2 reads ANQGSEA.

This sequence joins TRBV24-1 and TRBJ1-2; 7 bases match TRBD1. J gave up 3 bases and V 5 bases, and 8 bases lay outside the gene matches. Per germline, CDR1 KGHDR and CDR2 SFDVKD. The CDR3 extends over 15 amino acids. In DNA, the CDR3 is TGTGCCACCAGTGGTTTACGCGGGACAGACTATGGCTACACCTTC. Its protein is CATSGLRGTDYGYTF.